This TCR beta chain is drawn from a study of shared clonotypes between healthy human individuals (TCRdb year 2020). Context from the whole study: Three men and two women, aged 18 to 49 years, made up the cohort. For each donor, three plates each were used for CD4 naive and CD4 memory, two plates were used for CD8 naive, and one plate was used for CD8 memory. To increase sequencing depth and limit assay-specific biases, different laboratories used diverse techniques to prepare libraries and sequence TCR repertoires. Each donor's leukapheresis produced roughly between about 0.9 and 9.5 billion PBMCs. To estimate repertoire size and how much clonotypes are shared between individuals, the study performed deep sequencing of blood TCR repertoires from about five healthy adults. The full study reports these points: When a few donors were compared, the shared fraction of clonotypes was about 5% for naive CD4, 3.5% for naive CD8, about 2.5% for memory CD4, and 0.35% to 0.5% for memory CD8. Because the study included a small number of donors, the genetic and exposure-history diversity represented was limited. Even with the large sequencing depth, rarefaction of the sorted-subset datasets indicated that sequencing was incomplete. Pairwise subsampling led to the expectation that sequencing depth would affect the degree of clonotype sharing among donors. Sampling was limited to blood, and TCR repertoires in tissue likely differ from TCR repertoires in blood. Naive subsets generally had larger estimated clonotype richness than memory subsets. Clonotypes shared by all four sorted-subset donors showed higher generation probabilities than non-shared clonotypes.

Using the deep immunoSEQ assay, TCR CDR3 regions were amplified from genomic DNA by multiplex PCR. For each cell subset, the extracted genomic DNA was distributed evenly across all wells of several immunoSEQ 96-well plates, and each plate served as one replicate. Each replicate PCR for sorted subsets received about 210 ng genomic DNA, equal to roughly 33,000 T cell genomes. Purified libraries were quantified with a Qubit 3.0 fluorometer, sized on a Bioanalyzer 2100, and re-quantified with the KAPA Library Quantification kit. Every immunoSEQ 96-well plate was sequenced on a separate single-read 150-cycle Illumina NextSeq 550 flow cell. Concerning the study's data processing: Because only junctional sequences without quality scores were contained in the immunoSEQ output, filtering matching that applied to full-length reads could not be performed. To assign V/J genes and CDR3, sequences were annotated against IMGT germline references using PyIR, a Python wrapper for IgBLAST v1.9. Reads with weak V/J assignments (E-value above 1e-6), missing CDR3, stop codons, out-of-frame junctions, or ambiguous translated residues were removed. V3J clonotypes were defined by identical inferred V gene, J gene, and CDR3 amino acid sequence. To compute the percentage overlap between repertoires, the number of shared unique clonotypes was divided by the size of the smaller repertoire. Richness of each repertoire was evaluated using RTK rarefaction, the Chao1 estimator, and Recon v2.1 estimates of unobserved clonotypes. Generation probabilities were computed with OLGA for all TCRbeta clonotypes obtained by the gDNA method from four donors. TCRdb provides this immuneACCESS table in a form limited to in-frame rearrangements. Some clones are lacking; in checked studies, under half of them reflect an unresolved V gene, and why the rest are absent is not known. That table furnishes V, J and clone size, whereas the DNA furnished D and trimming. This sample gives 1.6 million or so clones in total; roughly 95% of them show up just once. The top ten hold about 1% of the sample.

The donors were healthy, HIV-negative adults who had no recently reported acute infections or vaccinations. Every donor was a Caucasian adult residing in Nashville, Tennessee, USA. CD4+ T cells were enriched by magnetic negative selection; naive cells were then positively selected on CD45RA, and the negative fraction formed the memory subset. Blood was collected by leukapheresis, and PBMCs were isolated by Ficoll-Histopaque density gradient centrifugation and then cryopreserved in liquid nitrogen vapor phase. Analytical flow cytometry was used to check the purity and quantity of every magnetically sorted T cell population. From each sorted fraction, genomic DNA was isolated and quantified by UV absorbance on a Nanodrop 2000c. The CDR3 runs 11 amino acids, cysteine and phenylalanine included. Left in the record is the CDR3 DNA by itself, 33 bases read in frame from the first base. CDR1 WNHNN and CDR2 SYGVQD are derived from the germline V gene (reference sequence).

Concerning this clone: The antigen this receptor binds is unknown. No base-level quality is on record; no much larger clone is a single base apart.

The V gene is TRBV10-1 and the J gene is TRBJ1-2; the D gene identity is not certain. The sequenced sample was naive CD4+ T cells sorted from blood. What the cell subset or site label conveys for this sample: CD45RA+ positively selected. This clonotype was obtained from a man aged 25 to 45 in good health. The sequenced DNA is TGCGTACAGTTTACTAACTATGGCTACACCTTC. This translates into CVQFTNYGYTF.